One and the same sample provided the 26 T cell receptor beta chains below, sequenced in a study of OX40 agonist ivuxolimab in advanced cancers. Produced via immunoSEQ multiplex PCR; TCRdb's table is partial and in-frame only. The table includes 70,000 to 75,000 clones, more than 65% detected once. This specimen consisted of CD4+ or CD8+ T cells sorted from blood, obtained in a trial of the OX40 agonist ivuxolimab. The origin of the receptors is an adult with an advanced solid tumor such as melanoma, head and neck, liver or kidney cancer.

The CDR3 spells CASRQSYEQYF. CDR3 sequence (DNA): TGCGCCAGTCGACAATCCTACGAGCAGTACTTC. The J gene is TRBJ2-7, the V gene TRBV5-1; D is undetermined. This CDR3 region has 11 residues. V was cut by 8 bases and J by 1 base, with 7 bases left in between. Germline loops: CDR1 SGHRS, CDR2 YFSETQ. The full variable domain, in which reference TRBV5-1 and TRBJ2-7 provide the parts outside the CDR3, is KAGVTQTPRYLIKTRGQQVTLSCSPISGHRSVSWYQQTPGQGLQFLFEYFSETQRNKGNFPGRFSGRQFSNSRSEMNVSTLELGDSALYLCASRQSYEQYFGPGTRLTVT.

The chain carries TRBV5-6 and TRBJ2-1; perhaps D is TRBD1 or TRBD2 (6 bases each). CDR1 and CDR2 (germline): SGHDT, YYEEEE. The CDR3 is made up of 18 amino acids. V lost 3 bases and J lost 1, with 20 bases in between. DNA of the CDR3: TGTGCCAGCAGCTCACTCGGGACACCCGGGGGTTCCTACAATGAGCAGTTCTTC. This gives the protein CASSSLGTPGGSYNEQFF.

This clone appeared a few times. The chain links TRBV2 to TRBJ1-6; 7 bases map to TRBD1. The V and J ends lost 6 bases and 13 bases, in that order; junction bases with no gene match: 6. The V gene's germline CDR1 is SNHLY and CDR2 FYNNEI. The CDR3 runs 12 residues. In nucleotides, the CDR3 is TGTGCCAGCAGGCCCCCGGACAGGCCCCTCCACTTT. This sequence encodes CASRPPDRPLHF.

The V and J genes are TRBV7-2 and TRBJ2-7; 7 positions agree with TRBD2. Trimming took 2 bases from V and 2 from J; bases not matched to a gene: 12. The CDR3 runs 17 residues. From germline, CDR1 is SGHTA and CDR2 FQGNSA. The CDR3 DNA reads as TGTGCCAGCAGCTTAAAATGGGTTGGGGCGGGGGCCTACGAGCAGTACTTC. Protein: CASSLKWVGAGAYEQYF. The variable domain in full, completed from reference TRBV7-2 and TRBJ2-7, reads GAGVSQSPSNKVTEKGKDVELRCDPISGHTALYWYRQSLGQGLEFLIYFQGNSAPDKSGLPSDRFSAERTGGSVSTLTIQRTQQEDSAVYLCASSLKWVGAGAYEQYFGPGTRLTVT.

V and J are TRBV7-6 and TRBJ2-7; D is unclear. Per germline, CDR1 SGHVS and CDR2 FNYEAQ. Deletions cut 4 bases from V and 3 bases from J, with 7 bases between. This CDR3 is 12 amino acids long. The CDR3 protein is CASSSNDYEQYF. CDR3 DNA sequence: TGTGCCAGCAGCTCCAATGACTACGAGCAGTACTTC.

The V call is TRBV12-5, the J call TRBJ1-5; unclear D gene. Trimming stripped 6 bases from V and 3 bases from J, with 6 bases between. The CDR3 is 12 residues long. Germline V gives CDR1 LGHNT, CDR2 FRNRAP. This chain's CDR3 is CASGRANQPQHF. The CDR3 DNA is TGTGCTAGTGGAAGGGCCAATCAGCCCCAGCATTTT. Complete variable domain (other parts from reference TRBV12-5 and TRBJ1-5): DARVTQTPRHKVTEMGQEVTMRCQPILGHNTVFWYRQTMMQGLELLAYFRNRAPLDDSGMPKDRFSAEMPDATLATLKIQPSEPRDSAVYFCASGRANQPQHFGDGTRLSIL.

The rearrangement links TRBV11-3 to TRBJ1-2; no definite D call. Germline CDR1 reads SGHNT; CDR2 reads YENEEA. This CDR3 region has 14 residues. Trimming shortened V by 1 base and J by 8 bases, and 14 bases separated the two germline ends. CDR3 sequence (DNA): TGTGCCAGCAGCTTAGTCCGGTACAGCGACGGCTACACCTTC. Its protein product is CASSLVRYSDGYTF.

This clone was counted once. The rearrangement uses TRBV9 and TRBJ2-2; D ambiguous. CDR1 and CDR2 from the germline V gene are SGDLS and YYNGEE. Trimming stripped 0 bases from V and 2 bases from J, with 8 bases between. There are 15 residues in the CDR3. CDR3 coding DNA: TGTGCCAGCAGCGTAGCCTTACAAAACACCGGGGAGCTGTTTTTT. It encodes CASSVALQNTGELFF.

The chain combines TRBV19 with TRBJ1-2; TRBD1 is a possible D gene (5 bases). The germline V gene has CDR1 LNHDA and CDR2 SQIVND (reference sequence). The length of the CDR3 is 16 residues. Between the trimmed V and J ends, which lost 5 bases and 1 base, there was a span of 17 bases. CDR3 nucleotides: TGTGCCAGTAGTGGGGGAGGACGGAATTTTAACTATGGCTACACCTTC. Its translation is CASSGGGRNFNYGYTF.

This clone was detected only once. The V gene is TRBV6-5, the J gene TRBJ2-7; D is uncertain. There are 13 residues in the CDR3. V was cut by 6 bases and J by 4 bases, with 13 bases left in between. Germline V gives CDR1 MNHEY, CDR2 SVGAGI. CDR3 DNA: TGTGCCAGCAGAGGGCAAGGAGAGTACGAGCAGTACTTC. Translating gives CASRGQGEYEQYF.

DNA of the CDR3: TGTGCCAGCAGTCAGGGGGGCTCCTACGAGCAGTACTTC. Its protein product is CASSQGGSYEQYF. This chain links TRBV9 with TRBJ2-7, with D possibly being TRBD1 (7 bases). The CDR3 loop spans 13 amino acids. V gave up 5 bases and J gave up 0 bases, with 9 bases separating them. The germline CDR1 and CDR2 sequences are SGDLS and YYNGEE.

The chain has TRBV5-1 and TRBJ2-5; TRBD1 might be the D (5 bases). This CDR3 has 12 residues. Germline lookup yields CDR1 SGHRS and CDR2 YFSETQ. The V end lost 6 bases, the J end lost 1 base, and 7 bases lay between the germline ends. The CDR3 protein is CASTDIQETQYF. For the CDR3, the DNA is TGCGCCAGCACGGACATCCAAGAGACCCAGTACTTC.

This clone appeared a single time. The genes are TRBV5-1 and TRBJ1-5; 8 nucleotides match TRBD1. This CDR3 comprises 14 residues. V trimming: 5 bases; J trimming: 2 bases; junction bases outside the gene matches: 3. Germline V gives CDR1 SGHRS, CDR2 YFSETQ. DNA of the CDR3: TGCGCCAGCAGGCCGGACAGGGGCAATCAGCCCCAGCATTTT. It translates to CASRPDRGNQPQHF.

The gene calls are TRBV5-4 and TRBJ2-1; 14 positions agree with TRBD2. The CDR3 runs 15 residues. J lost 4 bases, V lost 4 bases, and 1 base had no gene match. CDR1 is SGHNT and CDR2 is YYREEE in the germline V gene (reference sequence). CDR3 DNA sequence: TGTGCCAGCAGCCGGACTAGCGGGGGGTACAATGAGCAGTTCTTC. Its protein product is CASSRTSGGYNEQFF.

J is TRBJ2-7 and V is TRBV19; unclear D gene. The CDR3 totals 13 residues. V lost 3 bases to trimming and J lost 4 bases, with 10 bases between them. Germline CDR1 is LNHDA and CDR2 is SQIVND (reference sequence). The CDR3 coding sequence is TGTGCCAGTAGTATTTCGAGTGGGTACGAGCAGTACTTC. Amino acids: CASSISSGYEQYF.

J is TRBJ1-2 and V is TRBV11-2; D may be TRBD1 (5 bases). The V and J ends lost 3 bases and 3 bases respectively, with 11 bases between them. From germline, CDR1 is SGHAT and CDR2 FQNNGV. This CDR3 region has 14 residues. CDR3 residues: CASSFWGGDYGYTF. As DNA, the CDR3 is TGTGCCAGCAGCTTCTGGGGCGGAGACTATGGCTACACCTTC.

The V call is TRBV12-5, the J call TRBJ1-1; D call uncertain. The germline gives CDR1 LGHNT, CDR2 FRNRAP. Deletions cut 5 bases from V and 2 bases from J, with 12 bases between. This CDR3 spans 14 amino acids. Here the CDR3 DNA reads TGTGCTAGTGGTAACCCGACCGAAAACACTGAAGCTTTCTTT. Its translation is CASGNPTENTEAFF. The complete variable domain, with remaining parts taken from reference TRBV12-5 and TRBJ1-1, reads DARVTQTPRHKVTEMGQEVTMRCQPILGHNTVFWYRQTMMQGLELLAYFRNRAPLDDSGMPKDRFSAEMPDATLATLKIQPSEPRDSAVYFCASGNPTENTEAFFGQGTRLTVV.

This chain connects TRBV11-2 to TRBJ1-2, with D possibly matching TRBD1 (5 bases). Trimming stripped 4 bases from V and 7 bases from J, with 16 bases between. The length of the CDR3 is 14 residues. CDR1 and CDR2 (germline): SGHAT, FQNNGV. For the CDR3, the DNA is TGTGCCAGCAGCTCCGGTTCAGGGACGTTTGGCTACACCTTC. This gives the protein CASSSGSGTFGYTF.

This rearrangement joins TRBV7-2 to TRBJ2-3; D gene unclear. The ends were cut back, 1 base at V and 0 bases at J, with 11 bases in the middle. Germline-derived CDR1 and CDR2 are SGHTA and FQGNSA. CDR3 length: 16 residues. CDR3 amino acids: CASSLGHQVSTDTQYF. The CDR3 DNA sequence: TGTGCCAGCAGCTTAGGACACCAAGTTAGCACAGATACGCAGTATTTT.

The V gene is TRBV10-3, the J gene TRBJ2-2; tentative D call: TRBD1 (6 bases). Trimming took off 4 bases at V and 5 bases at J, with 14 bases between the two ends. Germline CDR1 and CDR2: ENHRY and SYGVKD. CDR3 length: 15 amino acids. The CDR3 protein is CAISAPTGGTGELFF. DNA for the CDR3: TGTGCCATCAGTGCCCCGACAGGAGGTACCGGGGAGCTGTTTTTT.

This chain connects TRBV2 to TRBJ1-1; D is perhaps TRBD1 (5 bases). Trimming took off 6 bases at V and 4 bases at J, with 18 bases between the two ends. Germline V gene sequence: CDR1 SNHLY, CDR2 FYNNEI. CDR3 length: 15 amino acids. Here the CDR3 DNA reads TGTGCCAGCAGCCCGGGACCAGGGTTAGGCACTGAAGCTTTCTTT. It translates to CASSPGPGLGTEAFF.

The chain is built from TRBV7-3 and TRBJ2-2, with TRBD2 matching 10 bases. V lost 5 bases and J lost 4; bases outside the gene matches: 7. The germline V gene encodes CDR1 SGHTA and CDR2 FQGTGA. This CDR3 contains 16 residues. CDR3 loop: CASSPSSGGFTGELFF. The CDR3 DNA follows: TGTGCCAGCAGCCCATCTAGCGGGGGTTTCACCGGGGAGCTGTTTTTT.

In this sample, this clone turned up a few times. The chain joins TRBV19 to TRBJ2-5, with 9 bases identical to TRBD1. Germline V gene lookup returns CDR1 LNHDA and CDR2 SQIVND (reference sequence). With V trimmed by 4 bases and J by 3 bases, 9 bases remained unmatched. The CDR3 is made up of 16 amino acids. CDR3 in amino acids: CASSSLTGTGKETQYF. In DNA form, the CDR3 reads TGTGCCAGTAGTAGCTTAACCGGGACAGGGAAAGAGACCCAGTACTTC.

The chain's CDR3 is CASRDRNEKLFF. The DNA for the CDR3 is TGTGCCAGCAGGGACAGAAATGAAAAACTGTTTTTT. The chain carries TRBV2 and TRBJ1-4; possible D gene TRBD1, 6 bases. V lost 6 bases and J 5 bases, leaving 7 bases between the germline ends. Germline V gene lookup returns CDR1 SNHLY and CDR2 FYNNEI. The length of the CDR3 is 12 residues. The full variable domain, in which reference TRBV2 and TRBJ1-4 provide the parts outside the CDR3, is EPEVTQTPSHQVTQMGQEVILRCVPISNHLYFYWYRQILGQKVEFLVSFYNNEISEKSEIFDDQFSVERPDGSNFTLKIRSTKLEDSAMYFCASRDRNEKLFFGSGTQLSVL.

This rearrangement joins TRBV18 to TRBJ2-1; unclear D gene. V was shortened by 3 bases and J by 1 base, with 10 bases between the two germline ends. Germline CDR1 and CDR2: KGHSH and LQKENI. CDR3 size: 15 residues. The CDR3 nucleotides are TGTGCCAGCTCACCGTCAGAGACTTCCTACAATGAGCAGTTCTTC. Translating it yields CASSPSETSYNEQFF.

This clone has a single count. The rearrangement links TRBV29-1 to TRBJ1-5, with D possibly matching TRBD1 (5 bases). The CDR3 covers 18 residues. V was clipped by 0 bases and J by 0 bases, with 18 bases between them. CDR1 and CDR2 from the germline V gene are SQVTM and ANQGSEA. CDR3 residues: CSVEDPFWGLHSNQPQHF. Written as DNA, the CDR3 is TGCAGCGTTGAAGATCCATTTTGGGGACTCCATAGCAATCAGCCCCAGCATTTT.